This T cell receptor beta chain was documented in a study of cytotoxic CD8 clonotypes in ibrutinib-treated CLL. Note on this clone: Its antigen is as yet unknown.

Germline V gene data show CDR1 as SGHAT and CDR2 as FQNNGV. The CDR3 is 14 amino acids. Between the trimmed V and J ends, which lost 4 bases and 2 bases, there was a span of 12 bases. Study results and caveats: For progressing versus sustained-remission patients, sampling times were not the same.

Clones were sequenced by immunoSEQ multiplex PCR, and TCRdb holds only the in-frame ones, with some missing. The table records 13,000 to 15,000 clones, 64% of them present only once. This clonotype originated in a human donor with chronic lymphocytic leukemia. The specimen comprised PBMCs, sampled before ibrutinib treatment. The chain employs TRBV11-2 and TRBJ2-7, with D possibly TRBD1 on 6 matching bases. The CDR3, as DNA: TGTGCCAGCAGCTCCGGGACACCAACCTACGAGCAGTACTTC. Translation gives CASSSGTPTYEQYF.